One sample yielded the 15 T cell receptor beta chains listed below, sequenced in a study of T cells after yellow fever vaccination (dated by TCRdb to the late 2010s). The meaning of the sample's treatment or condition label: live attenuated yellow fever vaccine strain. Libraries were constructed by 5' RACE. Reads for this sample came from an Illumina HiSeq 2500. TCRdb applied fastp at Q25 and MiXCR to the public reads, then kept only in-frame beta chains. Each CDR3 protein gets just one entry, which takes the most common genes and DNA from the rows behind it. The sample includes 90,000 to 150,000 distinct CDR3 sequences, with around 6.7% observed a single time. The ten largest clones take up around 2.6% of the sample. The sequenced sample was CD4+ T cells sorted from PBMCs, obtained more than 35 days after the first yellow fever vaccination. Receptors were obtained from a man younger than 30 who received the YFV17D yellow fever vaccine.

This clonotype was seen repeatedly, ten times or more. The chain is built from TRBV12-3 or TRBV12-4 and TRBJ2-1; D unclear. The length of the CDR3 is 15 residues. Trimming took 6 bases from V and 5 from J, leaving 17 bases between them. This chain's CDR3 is CASSPFIRANNEQFF. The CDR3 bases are TGTGCCAGCAGCCCTTTCATAAGGGCCAACAATGAGCAGTTCTTC.

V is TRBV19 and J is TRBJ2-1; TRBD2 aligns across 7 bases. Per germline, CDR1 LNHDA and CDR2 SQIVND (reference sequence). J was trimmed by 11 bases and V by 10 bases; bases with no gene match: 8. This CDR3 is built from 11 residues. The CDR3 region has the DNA TGTGCCACCGGGGAGGGACGCAAGCAGTTCTTC. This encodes CATGEGRKQFF.

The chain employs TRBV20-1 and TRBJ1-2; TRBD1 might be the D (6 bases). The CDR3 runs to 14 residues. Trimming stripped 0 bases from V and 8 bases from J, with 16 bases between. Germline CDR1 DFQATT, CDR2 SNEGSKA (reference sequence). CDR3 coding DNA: TGCAGTGCTAGAGACGAGAGGGAAAGGGGGGGCTACACCTTC. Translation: CSARDERERGGYTF.

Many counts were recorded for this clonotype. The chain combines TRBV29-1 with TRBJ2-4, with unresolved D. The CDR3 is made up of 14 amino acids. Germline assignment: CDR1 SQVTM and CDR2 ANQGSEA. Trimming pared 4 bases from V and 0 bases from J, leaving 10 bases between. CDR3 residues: CSVGAHGAKNIQYF. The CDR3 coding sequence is TGCAGCGTTGGGGCCCATGGAGCCAAAAACATTCAGTACTTC.

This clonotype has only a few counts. In DNA form, the CDR3 reads TGTGCCAGCAGCCAAGATCGAAGCGGGGGGGCCTATAGGGATGAGCAGTTCTTC. Its protein product is CASSQDRSGGAYRDEQFF. This chain links TRBV4-2 with TRBJ2-1; 10 bases agree with TRBD2. Germline CDR1 reads LGHNA; CDR2 reads YNFKEQ. The CDR3 contains 18 residues. The junction had 13 bases not matched to a gene; V was cut back by 0 bases and J by 8 bases.

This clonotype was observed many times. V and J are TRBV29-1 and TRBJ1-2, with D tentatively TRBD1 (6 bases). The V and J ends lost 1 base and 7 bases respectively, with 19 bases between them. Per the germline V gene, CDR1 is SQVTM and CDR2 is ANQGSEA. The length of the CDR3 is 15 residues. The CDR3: CSVEVHEGGGGGYTF. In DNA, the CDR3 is TGCAGCGTTGAAGTCCACGAAGGGGGAGGAGGTGGCTACACCTTC.

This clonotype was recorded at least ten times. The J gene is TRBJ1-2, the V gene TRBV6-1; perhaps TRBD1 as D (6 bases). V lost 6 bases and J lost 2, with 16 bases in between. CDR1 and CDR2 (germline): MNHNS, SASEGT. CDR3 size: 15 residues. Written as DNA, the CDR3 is TGTGCCAGCAGCTCCCCAGGGGCCGGCAACTATGGCTACACCTTC. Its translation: CASSSPGAGNYGYTF.

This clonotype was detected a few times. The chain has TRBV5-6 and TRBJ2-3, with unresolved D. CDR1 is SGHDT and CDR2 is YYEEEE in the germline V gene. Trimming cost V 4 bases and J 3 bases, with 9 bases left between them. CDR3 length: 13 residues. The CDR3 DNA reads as TGTGCCAGCAGCCATTATCAGACAGATACGCAGTATTTT. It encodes CASSHYQTDTQYF. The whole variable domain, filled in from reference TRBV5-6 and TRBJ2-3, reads DAGVTQSPTHLIKTRGQQVTLRCSPKSGHDTVSWYQQALGQGPQFIFQYYEEEERQRGNFPDRFSGHQFPNYSSELNVNALLLGDSALYLCASSHYQTDTQYFGPGTRLTVL.

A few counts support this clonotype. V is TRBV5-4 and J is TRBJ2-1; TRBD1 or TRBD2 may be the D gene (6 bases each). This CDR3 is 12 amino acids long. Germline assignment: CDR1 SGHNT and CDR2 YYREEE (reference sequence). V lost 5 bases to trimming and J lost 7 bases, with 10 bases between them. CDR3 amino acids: CASRKGGNEQFF. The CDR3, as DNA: TGTGCCAGCAGGAAAGGGGGGAATGAGCAGTTCTTC.

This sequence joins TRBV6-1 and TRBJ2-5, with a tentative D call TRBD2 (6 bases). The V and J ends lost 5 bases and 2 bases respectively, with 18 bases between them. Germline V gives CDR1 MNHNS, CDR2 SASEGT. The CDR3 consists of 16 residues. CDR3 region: CASSRFGRGQQETQYF. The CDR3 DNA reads TGTGCCAGCAGTCGATTCGGGCGGGGCCAACAAGAGACCCAGTACTTC.

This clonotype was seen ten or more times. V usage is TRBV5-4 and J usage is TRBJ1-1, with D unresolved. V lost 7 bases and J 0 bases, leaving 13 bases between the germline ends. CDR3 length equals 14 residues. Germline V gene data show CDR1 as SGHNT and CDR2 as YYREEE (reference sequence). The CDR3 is CASGRLTMNTEAFF. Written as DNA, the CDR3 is TGTGCCAGCGGAAGACTAACCATGAACACTGAAGCTTTCTTT.

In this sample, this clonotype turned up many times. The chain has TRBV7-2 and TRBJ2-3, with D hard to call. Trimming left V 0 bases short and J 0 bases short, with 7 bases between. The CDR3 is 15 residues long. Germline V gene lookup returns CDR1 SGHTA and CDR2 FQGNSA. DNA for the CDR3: TGTGCCAGCAGCTTAGCCCTATTTAGCACAGATACGCAGTATTTT. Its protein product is CASSLALFSTDTQYF.

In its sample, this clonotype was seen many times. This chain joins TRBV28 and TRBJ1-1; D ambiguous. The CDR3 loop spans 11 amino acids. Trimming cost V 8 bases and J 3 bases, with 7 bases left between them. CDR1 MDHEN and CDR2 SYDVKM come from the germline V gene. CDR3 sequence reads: CASGEDTEAFF. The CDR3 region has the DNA TGTGCCAGCGGGGAGGACACTGAAGCTTTCTTT.

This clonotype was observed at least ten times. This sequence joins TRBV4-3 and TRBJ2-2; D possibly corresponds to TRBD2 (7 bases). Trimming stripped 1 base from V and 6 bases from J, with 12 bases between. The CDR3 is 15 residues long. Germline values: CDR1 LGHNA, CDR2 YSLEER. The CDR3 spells CASSQVGGGPGELFF. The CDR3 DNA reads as TGCGCCAGCAGCCAAGTAGGGGGGGGGCCCGGGGAGCTGTTTTTT.

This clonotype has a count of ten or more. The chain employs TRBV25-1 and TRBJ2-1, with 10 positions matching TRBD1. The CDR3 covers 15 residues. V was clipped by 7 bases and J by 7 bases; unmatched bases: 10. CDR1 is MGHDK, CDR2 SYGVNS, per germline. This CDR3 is CASNSGTGVWNEQFF. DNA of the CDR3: TGTGCCAGCAACTCCGGGACAGGGGTTTGGAATGAGCAGTTCTTC.